These 2 T cell receptor beta chains came from one sample sequenced in a study of vaccination and CD4 T cells after COVID-19. Time point described: late sampling 161 to 241 days after vaccination in a few convalescent patients. Indicated treatment: roughly 10-day PBMC culture with coronavirus spike peptide pools or control peptides (ViraFEST assay). CD4+ T cells that had been cultured provided DNA sequenced with the Oncomine TCR Beta short-read assay. One entry per CDR3 protein, called by TCRdb with MiXCR from the PCR reads. The profile shows roughly 15,000 distinct CDR3 sequences, about 50% of them singletons. No antigen has been identified for these receptors. This specimen consisted of CD4+ T cells from blood, cultured in vitro, obtained about 7 months after SARS-CoV-2 vaccination. The source is a human donor who had recovered from COVID-19.

The V gene is TRBV2, the J gene TRBJ2-6, with 9 bases aligning to TRBD1. CDR3 length: 15 amino acids. Germline V gene data show CDR1 as SNHLY and CDR2 as FYNNEI. V shed 4 bases, J shed 2 bases, and the junction held 0 bases outside the gene matches. The DNA for the CDR3 is TGTGCCAGCAGTGGGGACAGGGCTGGGGCCAACGTCCTGACTTTC. Translated: CASSGDRAGANVLTF.

V gene TRBV20-1 combines with J gene TRBJ1-2; no firm D call. Trimming shortened V by 0 bases and J by 6 bases, and 17 bases separated the two germline ends. The CDR3 contains 15 residues. CDR1 is DFQATT and CDR2 is SNEGSKA in the germline V gene (reference sequence). The CDR3 DNA sequence: TGCAGTGCTAGAGATTCGAGAAGGCCATACGATGGCTACACCTTC. Its protein is CSARDSRRPYDGYTF.